This TCR beta chain stems from a study of shared clonotypes between healthy human individuals. The naive CD8 subset, CD45RO-negative cells positively selected for CCR7, excluded terminally differentiated effector memory CD45RA+ cells. Deletions cut 7 bases from V and 3 bases from J, with 14 bases between. This CDR3 spans 14 amino acids. CDR1 and CDR2 (germline): LNHDA, SQIVND (reference sequence). In the original analysis: Junction-only immunoSEQ sequences carried no quality scores, so filtering differed. Sequencing was performed with immunoSEQ multiplex PCR; in TCRdb, only in-frame clones are kept and a portion is missing. Clonal size and the V and J genes are those of that table, whereas D and trimming came from the DNA. The sample carries over 750,000 clones, approximately 96% recorded once.

The clonotype was recovered from a young man in good health. The chain has TRBV19 and TRBJ2-3; TRBD2 might be the D (5 bases). Sequenced material: naive CD8+ T cells sorted from blood. Here the CDR3 reads CASNRGSATDTQYF. CDR3 coding DNA: TGTGCCAGTAATCGGGGATCAGCTACAGATACGCAGTATTTT.